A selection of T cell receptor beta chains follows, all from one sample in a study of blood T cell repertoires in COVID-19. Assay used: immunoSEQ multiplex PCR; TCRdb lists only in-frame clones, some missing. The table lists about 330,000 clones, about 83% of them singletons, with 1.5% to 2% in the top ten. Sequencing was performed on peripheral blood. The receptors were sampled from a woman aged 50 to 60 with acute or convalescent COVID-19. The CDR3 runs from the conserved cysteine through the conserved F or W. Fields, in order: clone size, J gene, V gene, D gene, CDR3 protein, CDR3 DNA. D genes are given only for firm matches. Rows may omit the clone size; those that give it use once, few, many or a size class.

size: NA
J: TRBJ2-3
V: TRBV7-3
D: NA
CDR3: CASSLIQGSGTDTQYF
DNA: TGTGCCAGCAGCTTAATCCAGGGTTCTGGAACAGATACGCAGTATTTT

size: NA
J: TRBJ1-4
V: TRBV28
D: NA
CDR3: CASSLEGEKLFF
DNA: TGTGCCAGCAGTTTAGAGGGTGAAAAACTGTTTTTT

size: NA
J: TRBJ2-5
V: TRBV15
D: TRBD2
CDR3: CATSRAGGGWETQYF
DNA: TGTGCCACCAGCAGAGCGGGGGGGGGTTGGGAGACCCAGTACTTC

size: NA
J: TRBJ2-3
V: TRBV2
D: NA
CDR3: CASRERADTQYF
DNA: TGTGCCAGCAGGGAGAGGGCAGATACGCAGTATTTT

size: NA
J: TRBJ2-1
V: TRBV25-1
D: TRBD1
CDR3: CASSEDRGDNEQFF
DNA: TGTGCCAGCAGTGAGGACAGGGGCGACAATGAGCAGTTCTTC

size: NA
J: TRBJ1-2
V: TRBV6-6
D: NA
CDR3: CASSYMGAPYGYTF
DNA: TGTGCCAGCAGTTACATGGGGGCTCCCTATGGCTACACCTTC

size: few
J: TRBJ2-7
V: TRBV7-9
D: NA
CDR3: CASGPQGSDYEQYF
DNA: TGTGCCAGCGGGCCACAGGGAAGTGACTACGAGCAGTACTTC

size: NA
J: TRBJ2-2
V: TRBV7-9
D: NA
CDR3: CASSPGVSGELFF
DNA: TGTGCCAGCAGTCCAGGGGTTTCGGGGGAGCTGTTTTTT

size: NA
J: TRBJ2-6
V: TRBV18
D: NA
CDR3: CASSPPGGAIANVLTF
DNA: TGTGCCAGCTCACCACCGGGGGGGGCTATTGCCAACGTCCTGACTTTC

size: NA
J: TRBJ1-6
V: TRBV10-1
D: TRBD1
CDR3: CASSHRRGRGRRSPLHF
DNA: TGCGCCAGCAGCCACCGGAGGGGTAGGGGGCGACGGTCACCCCTCCACTTT

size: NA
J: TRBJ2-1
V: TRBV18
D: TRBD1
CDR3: CASSPSGSGTGDNEQFF
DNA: TGTGCCAGCTCACCATCCGGTTCCGGGACAGGGGACAATGAGCAGTTCTTC

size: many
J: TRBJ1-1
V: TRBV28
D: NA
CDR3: CASALTVNTEAFF
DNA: TGTGCCAGCGCGTTGACAGTGAACACTGAAGCTTTCTTT

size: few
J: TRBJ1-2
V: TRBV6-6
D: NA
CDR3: CASSYSGGAKGGYTF
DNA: TGTGCCAGCAGTTACTCAGGGGGGGCTAAGGGTGGCTACACCTTC

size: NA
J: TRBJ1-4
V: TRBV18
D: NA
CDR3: CASSPTRHQTNEKLFF
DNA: TGTGCCAGCTCACCAACACGACATCAAACTAATGAAAAACTGTTTTTT

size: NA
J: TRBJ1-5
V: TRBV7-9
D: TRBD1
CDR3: CASSSGQGSPQHF
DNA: TGTGCCAGCAGCTCGGGACAGGGATCGCCCCAGCATTTT

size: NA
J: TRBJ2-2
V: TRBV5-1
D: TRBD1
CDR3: CASSQRLRTQGATGELFF
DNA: TGCGCCAGCAGCCAAAGGTTGAGGACGCAGGGGGCTACCGGGGAGCTGTTTTTT

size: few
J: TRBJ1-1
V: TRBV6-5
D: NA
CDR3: CASSYSQESTEAFF
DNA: TGTGCCAGCAGTTACTCACAGGAGAGCACTGAAGCTTTCTTT

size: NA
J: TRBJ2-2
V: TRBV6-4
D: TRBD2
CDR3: CASSDSGRSAGWAGELFF
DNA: TGTGCCAGCAGTGACTCCGGTAGATCAGCGGGATGGGCCGGGGAGCTGTTTTTT

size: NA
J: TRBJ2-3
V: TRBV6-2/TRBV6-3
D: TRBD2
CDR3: CASSYLTGTNTDTQYF
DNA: TGTGCCAGCAGTTACTTAACCGGGACTAACACAGATACGCAGTATTTT

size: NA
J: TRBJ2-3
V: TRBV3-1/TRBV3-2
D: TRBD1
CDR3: CASGQGATDTQYF
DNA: TGTGCCAGTGGACAGGGGGCTACAGATACGCAGTATTTT

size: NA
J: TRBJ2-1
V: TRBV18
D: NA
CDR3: CASSPLAGYNEQFF
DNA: TGTGCCAGCTCACCACTGGCGGGGTACAATGAGCAGTTCTTC

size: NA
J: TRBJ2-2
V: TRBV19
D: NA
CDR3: CASSIPWNTGELFF
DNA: TGTGCCAGTAGTATCCCCTGGAACACCGGGGAGCTGTTTTTT

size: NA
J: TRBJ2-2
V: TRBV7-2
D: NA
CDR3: CASSLVLNTGELFF
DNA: TGTGCCAGCAGCTTAGTCCTGAACACCGGGGAGCTGTTTTTT

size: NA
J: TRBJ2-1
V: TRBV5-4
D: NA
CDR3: CASRRDTYNEQFF
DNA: TGTGCCAGCAGGAGGGACACCTACAATGAGCAGTTCTTC

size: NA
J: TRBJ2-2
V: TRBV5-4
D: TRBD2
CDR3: CASSPRVAGNTGELFF
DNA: TGTGCCAGCAGTCCCCGGGTAGCGGGAAACACCGGGGAGCTGTTTTTT

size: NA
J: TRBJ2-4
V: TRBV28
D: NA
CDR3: CASSLQFVQYF
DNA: TGTGCCAGCAGCCTCCAGTTTGTTCAGTACTTC

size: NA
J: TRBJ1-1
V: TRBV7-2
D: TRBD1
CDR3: CASSFLFRTGGLKSAEAFF
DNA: TGTGCCAGCAGCTTCTTGTTCAGGACAGGGGGCCTCAAGAGCGCTGAAGCTTTCTTT

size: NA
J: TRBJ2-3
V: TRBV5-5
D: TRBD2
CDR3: CASTGTSRGEYTQYF
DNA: TGTGCCAGCACCGGGACTTCCCGGGGGGAATATACGCAGTATTTT

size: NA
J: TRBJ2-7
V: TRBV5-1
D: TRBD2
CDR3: CASSPGSGGLAGEQYF
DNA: TGCGCCAGCAGCCCAGGTAGCGGGGGATTAGCGGGGGAGCAGTACTTC

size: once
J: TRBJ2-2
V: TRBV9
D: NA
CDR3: CASSVGGSYTGELFF
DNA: TGTGCCAGCAGCGTAGGTGGTAGCTACACCGGGGAGCTGTTTTTT

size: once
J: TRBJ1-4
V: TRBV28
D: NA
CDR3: CASSSRGGEEKLFF
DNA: TGTGCCAGCAGTTCCCGAGGTGGGGAGGAAAAACTGTTTTTT

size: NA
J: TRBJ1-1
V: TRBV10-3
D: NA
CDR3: CAISERHGPEAFF
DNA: TGTGCCATCAGTGAGAGACATGGCCCTGAAGCTTTCTTT

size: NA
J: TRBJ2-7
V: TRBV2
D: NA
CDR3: CASSENPSGEQYF
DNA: TGTGCCAGCAGTGAGAACCCATCGGGGGAGCAGTACTTC

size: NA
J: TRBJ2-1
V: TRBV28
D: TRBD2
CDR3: CASSLSLAGGEQFF
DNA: TGTGCCAGCAGTTTATCGCTAGCGGGAGGTGAGCAGTTCTTC

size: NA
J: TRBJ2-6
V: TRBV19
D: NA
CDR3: CASQVASGANVLTF
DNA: TGTGCCAGTCAGGTTGCCTCTGGGGCCAACGTCCTGACTTTC

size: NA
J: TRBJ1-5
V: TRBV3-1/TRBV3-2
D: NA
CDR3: CASSQRINQPQHF
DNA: TGTGCCAGCAGCCAGCGGATAAATCAGCCCCAGCATTTT

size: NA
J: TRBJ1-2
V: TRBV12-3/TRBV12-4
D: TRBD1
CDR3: CASSLGQGRGYTF
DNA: TGTGCCAGCAGTCTGGGACAGGGGAGAGGCTACACCTTC

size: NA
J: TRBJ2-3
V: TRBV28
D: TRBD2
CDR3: CASSLLSAGVRDTQYF
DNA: TGTGCCAGCAGTTTGCTTTCGGCGGGAGTACGCGATACGCAGTATTTT

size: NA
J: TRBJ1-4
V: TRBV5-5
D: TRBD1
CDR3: CASSWGQGKPTNEKLFF
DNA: TGTGCCAGCAGCTGGGGACAGGGGAAACCAACTAATGAAAAACTGTTTTTT

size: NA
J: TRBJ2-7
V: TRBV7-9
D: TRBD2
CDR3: CASSPRTGLANYEQYF
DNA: TGTGCCAGCAGCCCGAGGACCGGACTAGCGAACTACGAGCAGTACTTC

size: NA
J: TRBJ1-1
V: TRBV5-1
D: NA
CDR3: CASSQEYRDTEAFF
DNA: TGCGCCAGCAGCCAAGAATACAGGGACACTGAAGCTTTCTTT

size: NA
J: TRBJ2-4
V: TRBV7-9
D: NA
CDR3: CASSLTGGNIQYF
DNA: TGTGCCAGCAGCTTAACGGGGGGCAACATTCAGTACTTC

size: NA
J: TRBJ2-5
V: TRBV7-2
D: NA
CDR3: CASTPGLQETQYF
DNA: TGTGCCAGCACTCCGGGTCTTCAAGAGACCCAGTACTTC

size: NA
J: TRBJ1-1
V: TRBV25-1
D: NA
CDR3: CASSEFGGPNTEAFF
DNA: TGTGCCAGCAGTGAATTTGGGGGCCCGAACACTGAAGCTTTCTTT

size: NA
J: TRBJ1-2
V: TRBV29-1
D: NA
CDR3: CSVLKQGSYGYTF
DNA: TGCAGCGTTCTCAAACAGGGAAGCTATGGCTACACCTTC

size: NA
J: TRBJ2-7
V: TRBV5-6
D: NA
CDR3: CASSSGGTTYEQYF
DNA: TGTGCCAGCAGCTCCGGGGGGACAACCTACGAGCAGTACTTC

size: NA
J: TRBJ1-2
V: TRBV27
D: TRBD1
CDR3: CASSLRSGQGAFYGYTF
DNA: TGTGCCAGCAGTCTCCGGTCGGGACAGGGGGCATTCTATGGCTACACCTTC

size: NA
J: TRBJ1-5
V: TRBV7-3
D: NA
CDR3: CASSLGAGADQPQHF
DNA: TGTGCCAGCAGCTTAGGGGCAGGCGCCGATCAGCCCCAGCATTTT

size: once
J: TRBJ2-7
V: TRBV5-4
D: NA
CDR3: CASSPHPRNSYEQYF
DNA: TGTGCCAGCAGCCCCCACCCGCGCAACTCCTACGAGCAGTACTTC

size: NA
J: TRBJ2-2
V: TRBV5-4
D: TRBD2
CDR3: CASRSGTSGKYTGELFF
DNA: TGTGCCAGCAGGTCCGGGACTAGCGGGAAGTACACCGGGGAGCTGTTTTTT

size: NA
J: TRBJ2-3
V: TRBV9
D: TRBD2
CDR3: CASSPREADTQYF
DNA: TGTGCCAGCAGCCCTCGGGAGGCAGATACGCAGTATTTT

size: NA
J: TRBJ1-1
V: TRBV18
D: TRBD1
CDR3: CASSPTGTGNTEAFF
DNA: TGTGCCAGCTCACCAACCGGGACAGGGAACACTGAAGCTTTCTTT

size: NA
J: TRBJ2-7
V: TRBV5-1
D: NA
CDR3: CASSLIGTYEQYF
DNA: TGCGCCAGCAGCTTGATCGGGACCTACGAGCAGTACTTC

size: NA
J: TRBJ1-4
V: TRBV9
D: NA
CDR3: CASSVVGATNEKLFF
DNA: TGTGCCAGCAGCGTAGTGGGAGCAACTAATGAAAAACTGTTTTTT

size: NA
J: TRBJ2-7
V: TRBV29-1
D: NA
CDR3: CSARTEAYEQYF
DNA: TGCAGCGCCAGAACGGAGGCCTACGAGCAGTACTTC

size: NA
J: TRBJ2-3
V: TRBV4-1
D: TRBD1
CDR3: CASSQWGTGTSTDTQYF
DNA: TGCGCCAGCAGCCAATGGGGGACAGGGACCAGCACAGATACGCAGTATTTT

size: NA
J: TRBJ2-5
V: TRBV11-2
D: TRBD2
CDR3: CASSWVIAGGPRETQYF
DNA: TGTGCCAGCAGCTGGGTTATAGCGGGAGGGCCTAGGGAGACCCAGTACTTC

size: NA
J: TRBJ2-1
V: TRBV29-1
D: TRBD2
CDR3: CSAKAGPYNEQFF
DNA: TGCAGCGCAAAAGCGGGACCCTACAATGAGCAGTTCTTC

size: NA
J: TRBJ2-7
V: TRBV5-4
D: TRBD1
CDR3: CASSHRDRLREQYF
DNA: TGTGCCAGCAGTCACCGGGACAGACTTCGAGAGCAGTACTTC